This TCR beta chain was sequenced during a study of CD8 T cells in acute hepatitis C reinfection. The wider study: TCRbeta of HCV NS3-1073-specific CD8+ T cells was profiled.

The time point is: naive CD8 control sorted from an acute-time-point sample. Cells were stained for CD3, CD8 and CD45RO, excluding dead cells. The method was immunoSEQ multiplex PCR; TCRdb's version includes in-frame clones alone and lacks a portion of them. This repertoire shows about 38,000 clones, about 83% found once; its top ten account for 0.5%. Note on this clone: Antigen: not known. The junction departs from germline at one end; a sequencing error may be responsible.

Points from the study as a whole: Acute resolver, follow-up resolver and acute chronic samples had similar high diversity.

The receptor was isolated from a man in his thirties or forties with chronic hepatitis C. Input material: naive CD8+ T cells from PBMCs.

The CDR3 DNA sequence: TGCAGCGTTGGGAGGGGTGGCACCGGGGAGCTGCTTTTT. It encodes CSVGRGGTGELLF. V usage is TRBV29-1 and J usage is TRBJ2-2, with a tentative D call TRBD2 (6 bases). CDR1 is SQVTM and CDR2 is ANQGSEA in the germline V gene. The CDR3 sequence is 13 residues long.